The entry below describes one T cell receptor beta chain. Its antigen is currently unknown. CDR1 and CDR2 (germline): SEHNR, FQNEAQ (reference sequence). Trimming at V came to 3 bases and at J to 7 bases, leaving 4 bases not matched to a gene. This CDR3 spans 14 amino acids. The data derive from a study of cytomegalovirus exposure and HLA in healthy donors. Method: immunoSEQ multiplex PCR; TCRdb's copy keeps in-frame clones and lacks some. The sample contains about 240,000 clones, 75% to 90% of which appear only once. Study outcomes and limitations: Cytomegalovirus-associated TCR beta chains were listed, numbering roughly 150.

This chain joins TRBV7-9 and TRBJ2-3, with 10 bases aligning to TRBD2. Sequencing was performed on PBMCs. The source is a woman in her 30s in good health and CMV-seropositive. CDR3 sequence reads: CASSLGLATHTQYF. In DNA, the CDR3 is TGTGCCAGCAGCTTGGGACTAGCGACGCATACGCAGTATTTT.